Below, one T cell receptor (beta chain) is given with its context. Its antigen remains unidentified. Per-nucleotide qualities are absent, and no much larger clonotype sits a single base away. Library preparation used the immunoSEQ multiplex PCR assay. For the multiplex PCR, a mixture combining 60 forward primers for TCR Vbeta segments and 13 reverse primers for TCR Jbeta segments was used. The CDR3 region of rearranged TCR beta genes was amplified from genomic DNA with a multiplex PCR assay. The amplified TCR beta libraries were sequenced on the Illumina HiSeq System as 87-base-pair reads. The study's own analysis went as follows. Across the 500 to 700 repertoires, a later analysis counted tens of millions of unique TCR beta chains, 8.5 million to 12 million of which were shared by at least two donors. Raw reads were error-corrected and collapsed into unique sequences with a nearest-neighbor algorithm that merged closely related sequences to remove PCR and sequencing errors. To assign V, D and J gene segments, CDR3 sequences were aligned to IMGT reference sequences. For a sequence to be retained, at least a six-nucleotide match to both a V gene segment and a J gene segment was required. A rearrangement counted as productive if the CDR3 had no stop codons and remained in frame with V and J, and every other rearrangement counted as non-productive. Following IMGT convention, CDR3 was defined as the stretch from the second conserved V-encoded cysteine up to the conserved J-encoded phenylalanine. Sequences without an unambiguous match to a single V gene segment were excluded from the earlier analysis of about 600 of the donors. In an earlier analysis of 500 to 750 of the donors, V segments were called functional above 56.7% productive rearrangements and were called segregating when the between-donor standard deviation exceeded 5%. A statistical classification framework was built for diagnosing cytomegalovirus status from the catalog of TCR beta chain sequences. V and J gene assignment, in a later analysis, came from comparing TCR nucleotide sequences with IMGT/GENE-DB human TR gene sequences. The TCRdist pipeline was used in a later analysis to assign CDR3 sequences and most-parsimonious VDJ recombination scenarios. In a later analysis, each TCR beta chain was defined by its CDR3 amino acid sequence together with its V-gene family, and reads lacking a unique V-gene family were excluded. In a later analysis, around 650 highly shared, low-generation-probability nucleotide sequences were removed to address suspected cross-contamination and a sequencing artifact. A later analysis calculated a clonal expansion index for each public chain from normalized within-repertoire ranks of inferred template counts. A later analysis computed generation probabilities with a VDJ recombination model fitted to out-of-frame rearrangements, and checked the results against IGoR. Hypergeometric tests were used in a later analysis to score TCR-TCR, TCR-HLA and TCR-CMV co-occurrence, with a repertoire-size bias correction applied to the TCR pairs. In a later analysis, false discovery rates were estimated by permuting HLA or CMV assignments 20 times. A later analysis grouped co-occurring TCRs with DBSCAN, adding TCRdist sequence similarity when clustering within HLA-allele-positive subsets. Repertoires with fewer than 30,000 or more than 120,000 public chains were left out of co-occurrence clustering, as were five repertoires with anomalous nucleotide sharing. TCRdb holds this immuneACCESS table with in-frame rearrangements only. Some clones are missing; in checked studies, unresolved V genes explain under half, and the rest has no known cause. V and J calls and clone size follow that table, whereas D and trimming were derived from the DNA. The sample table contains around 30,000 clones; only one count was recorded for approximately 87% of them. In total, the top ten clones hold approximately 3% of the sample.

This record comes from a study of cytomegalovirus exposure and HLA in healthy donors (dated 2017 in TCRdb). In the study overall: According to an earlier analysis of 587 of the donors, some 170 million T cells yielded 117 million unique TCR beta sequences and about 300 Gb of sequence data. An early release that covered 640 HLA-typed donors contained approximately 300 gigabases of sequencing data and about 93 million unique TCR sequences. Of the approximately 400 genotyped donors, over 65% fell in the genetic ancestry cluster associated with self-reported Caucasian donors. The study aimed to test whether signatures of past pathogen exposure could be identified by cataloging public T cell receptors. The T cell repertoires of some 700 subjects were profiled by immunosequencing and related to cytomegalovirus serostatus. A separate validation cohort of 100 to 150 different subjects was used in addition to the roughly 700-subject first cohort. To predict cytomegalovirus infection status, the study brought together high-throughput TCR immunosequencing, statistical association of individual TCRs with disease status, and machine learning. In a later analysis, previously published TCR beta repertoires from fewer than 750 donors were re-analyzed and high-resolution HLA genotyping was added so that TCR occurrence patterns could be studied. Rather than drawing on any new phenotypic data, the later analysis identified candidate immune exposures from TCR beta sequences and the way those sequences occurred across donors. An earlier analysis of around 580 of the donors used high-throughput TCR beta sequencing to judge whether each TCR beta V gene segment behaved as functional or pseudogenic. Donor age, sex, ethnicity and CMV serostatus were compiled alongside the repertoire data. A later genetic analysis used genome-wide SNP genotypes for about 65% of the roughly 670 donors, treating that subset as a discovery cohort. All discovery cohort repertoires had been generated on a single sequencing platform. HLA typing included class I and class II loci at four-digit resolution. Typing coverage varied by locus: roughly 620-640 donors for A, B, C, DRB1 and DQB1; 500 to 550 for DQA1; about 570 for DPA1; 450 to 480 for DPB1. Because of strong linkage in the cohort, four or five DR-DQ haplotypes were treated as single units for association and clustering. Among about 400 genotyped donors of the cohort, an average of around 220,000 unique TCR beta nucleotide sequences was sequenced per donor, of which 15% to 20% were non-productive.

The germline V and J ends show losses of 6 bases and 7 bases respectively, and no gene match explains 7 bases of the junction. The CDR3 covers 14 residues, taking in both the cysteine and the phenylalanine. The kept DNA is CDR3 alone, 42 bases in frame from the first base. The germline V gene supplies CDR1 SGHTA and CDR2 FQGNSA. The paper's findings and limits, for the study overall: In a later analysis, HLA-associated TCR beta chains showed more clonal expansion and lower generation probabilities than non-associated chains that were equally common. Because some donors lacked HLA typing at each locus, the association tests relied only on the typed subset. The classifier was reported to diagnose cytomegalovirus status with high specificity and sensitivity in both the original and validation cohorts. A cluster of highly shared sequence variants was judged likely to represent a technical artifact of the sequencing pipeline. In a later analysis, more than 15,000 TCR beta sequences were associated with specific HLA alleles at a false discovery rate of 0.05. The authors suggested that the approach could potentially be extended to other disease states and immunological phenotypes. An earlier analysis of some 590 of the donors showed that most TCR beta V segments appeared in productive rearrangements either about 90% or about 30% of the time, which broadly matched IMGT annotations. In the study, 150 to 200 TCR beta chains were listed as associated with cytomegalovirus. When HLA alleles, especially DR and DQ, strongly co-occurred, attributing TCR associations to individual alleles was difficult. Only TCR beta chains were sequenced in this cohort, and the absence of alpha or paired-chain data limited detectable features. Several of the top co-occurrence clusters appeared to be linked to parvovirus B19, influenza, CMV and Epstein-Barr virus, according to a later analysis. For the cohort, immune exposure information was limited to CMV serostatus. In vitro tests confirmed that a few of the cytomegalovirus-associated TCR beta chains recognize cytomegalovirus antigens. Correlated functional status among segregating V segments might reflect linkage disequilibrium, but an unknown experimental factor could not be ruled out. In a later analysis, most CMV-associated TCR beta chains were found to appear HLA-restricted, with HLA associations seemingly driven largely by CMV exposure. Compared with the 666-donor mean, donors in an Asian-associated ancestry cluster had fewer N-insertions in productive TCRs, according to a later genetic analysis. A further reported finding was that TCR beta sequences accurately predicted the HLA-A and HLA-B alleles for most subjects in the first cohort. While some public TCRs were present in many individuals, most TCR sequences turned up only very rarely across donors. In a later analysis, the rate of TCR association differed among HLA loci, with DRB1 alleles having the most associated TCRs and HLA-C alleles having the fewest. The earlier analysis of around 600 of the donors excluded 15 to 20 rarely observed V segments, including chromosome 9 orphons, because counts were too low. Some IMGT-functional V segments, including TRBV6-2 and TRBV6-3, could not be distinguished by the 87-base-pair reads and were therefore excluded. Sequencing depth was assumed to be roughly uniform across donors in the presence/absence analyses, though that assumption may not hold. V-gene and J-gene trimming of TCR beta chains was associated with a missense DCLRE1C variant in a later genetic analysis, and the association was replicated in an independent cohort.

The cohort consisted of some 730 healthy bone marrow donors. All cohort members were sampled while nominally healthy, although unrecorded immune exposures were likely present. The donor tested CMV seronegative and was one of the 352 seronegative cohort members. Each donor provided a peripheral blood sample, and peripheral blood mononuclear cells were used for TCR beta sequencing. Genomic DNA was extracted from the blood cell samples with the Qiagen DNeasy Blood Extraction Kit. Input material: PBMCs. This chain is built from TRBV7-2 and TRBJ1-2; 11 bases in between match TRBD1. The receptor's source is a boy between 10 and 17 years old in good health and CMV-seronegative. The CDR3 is CASRLGQGASGYTF. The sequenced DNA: TGTGCCAGCAGACTAGGACAGGGGGCGTCTGGCTACACCTTC.